Listed below are T cell receptor beta chains from one sample, sequenced in a study of early T cells in non-severe SARS-CoV-2 infection. TCRdb called the 5' RACE reads again in MiXCR, with one record for every CDR3 protein. The sample has tens of thousands of distinct CDR3 sequences; 13% to 15% are singletons. Sequenced material: whole blood. The source is an adult who was a healthcare worker with PCR-confirmed SARS-CoV-2 infection or an uninfected control (not recorded which). CDR3s include the opening cysteine and the closing phenylalanine or tryptophan. A D gene is named only where the DNA matches it firmly. Rows give clone size only sometimes, using once, few, many, or a class for an expanded clone.

j_gene,abundance,d_gene,v_gene,CDR3aa,CDR3nt
TRBJ2-6,few,.,TRBV2,CASSERAGAGANVLTF,TGTGCCAGCAGTGAACGGGCAGGGGCTGGGGCCAACGTCCTGACTTTC
TRBJ2-1,.,.,TRBV7-8,CASSRISYNEQFF,TGTGCCAGCAGCCGAATCTCCTACAATGAGCAGTTCTTC
TRBJ1-4,many,.,TRBV29-1,CSGRFNEKLFF,TGCAGCGGCCGGTTTAATGAAAAACTGTTTTTT
TRBJ2-7,.,.,TRBV20-1,CSARVPASQGGFYEQYF,TGCAGTGCTAGAGTCCCGGCCTCCCAAGGGGGTTTTTACGAGCAGTACTTC
TRBJ2-7,.,TRBD2,TRBV10-3,CAISEVGREAYEQYF,TGTGCCATCAGTGAGGTAGGACGGGAGGCCTACGAGCAGTACTTC
TRBJ1-5,.,TRBD1,TRBV28,CASSRDRGEQPQHF,TGTGCCAGCAGCCGCGACAGGGGTGAACAGCCCCAGCATTTT
TRBJ2-3,many,.,TRBV5-4,CASAASRVTDTQYF,TGTGCCAGCGCGGCTAGCAGGGTTACAGATACGCAGTATTTT
TRBJ1-3,.,TRBD1,TRBV20-1,CSARDRRGQGTGSTIYF,TGCAGTGCTAGAGATCGTAGGGGACAGGGAACCGGGAGCACCATATATTTT
TRBJ2-3,many,TRBD2,TRBV20-1,CSAIAGGPTDTQYF,TGCAGTGCTATAGCGGGGGGGCCCACAGATACGCAGTATTTT
TRBJ2-7,few,.,TRBV7-3,CASSFGQGEIYEQYF,TGTGCCAGCAGCTTCGGCCAGGGTGAGATCTACGAGCAGTACTTC
TRBJ2-3,many,.,TRBV7-9,CASSLGQRTDTQYF,TGTGCCAGCAGCTTAGGACAGCGCACAGATACGCAGTATTTT
TRBJ1-2,.,.,TRBV2,CASSERAGANYGYTF,TGTGCCAGCAGTGAGAGGGCCGGAGCTAACTATGGCTACACCTTC
TRBJ2-5,.,.,TRBV29-1,CSVDLEVETQYF,TGCAGCGTTGACCTAGAAGTTGAGACCCAGTACTTC
TRBJ2-6,few,TRBD1,TRBV29-1,CSVADRDYSGANVLTF,TGCAGCGTTGCGGACAGGGATTACTCTGGGGCCAACGTCCTGACTTTC
TRBJ2-5,.,.,TRBV6-2/TRBV6-3,CASSPSVGQETQYF,TGTGCCAGCAGCCCTAGCGTCGGCCAAGAGACCCAGTACTTC
TRBJ2-7,few,TRBD1,TRBV20-1,CSARDLQGENEQYF,TGCAGTGCTAGAGATCTGCAGGGGGAGAACGAGCAGTACTTC
TRBJ2-2,few,.,TRBV27,CASRGLRFELFF,TGTGCCAGCAGAGGACTAAGGTTCGAGCTGTTTTTT
TRBJ2-7,few,.,TRBV7-2,CASSLGPGRTGDEQYF,TGTGCCAGCAGCTTAGGTCCCGGACGGACCGGGGACGAGCAGTACTTC
TRBJ2-1,few,TRBD1,TRBV12-3/TRBV12-4,CASSPWRGGASYNEQFF,TGTGCCAGCAGCCCATGGAGAGGGGGCGCATCCTACAATGAGCAGTTCTTC
TRBJ2-1,few,TRBD2,TRBV7-8,CASSELAGTDEQFF,TGTGCCAGCAGCGAATTAGCGGGGACGGATGAGCAGTTCTTC
TRBJ2-5,many,.,TRBV20-1,CSARTLTGDYQETQYF,TGCAGTGCTAGGACTCTGACGGGGGACTACCAAGAGACCCAGTACTTC
TRBJ1-2,few,.,TRBV7-2,CASSLRWQGNGYTF,TGTGCCTCCAGCTTACGGTGGCAGGGGAACGGCTACACCTTC
TRBJ1-1,.,.,TRBV6-4,CASSDSENTEAFF,TGTGCCAGCAGTGACTCCGAGAACACTGAAGCTTTCTTT
TRBJ1-1,.,TRBD1,TRBV25-1,CASSALRQGRTEAFF,TGTGCCAGCAGTGCCTTAAGACAGGGAAGGACTGAAGCTTTCTTT
TRBJ1-6,.,.,TRBV27,CASSSGAGRSSYNSPLHF,TGTGCCAGCAGTTCAGGGGCCGGCCGGAGCTCCTATAATTCACCCCTCCACTTT
TRBJ2-3,.,TRBD2,TRBV3-1,CASSPWTSGTSTDTQYF,TGTGCCAGCAGCCCTTGGACTAGCGGGACAAGCACAGATACGCAGTATTTT
TRBJ2-2,many,.,TRBV5-8,CASSHGVVNTGELFF,TGTGCCAGCAGCCACGGAGTAGTAAACACCGGGGAGCTGTTTTTT
TRBJ1-1,once,TRBD1,TRBV9,CASSRRTGDMNTEAFF,TGTGCCAGCAGCCGACGGACAGGGGACATGAACACTGAAGCTTTCTTT
TRBJ2-2,.,TRBD1,TRBV5-1,CASSLMTGSTGELFF,TGCGCCAGCAGCTTGATGACAGGGTCGACCGGGGAGCTGTTTTTT
TRBJ2-7,.,TRBD2,TRBV20-1,CSVGAGAYEQYF,TGCAGTGTCGGAGCGGGGGCCTACGAGCAGTACTTC
TRBJ1-1,.,TRBD1,TRBV5-1,CASSSGQGREAFF,TGCGCCAGCAGCTCTGGACAGGGGCGTGAAGCTTTCTTT
TRBJ1-2,.,.,TRBV28,CASSLWQGRNYGYTF,TGTGCCAGCAGTTTATGGCAAGGGCGAAACTATGGCTACACCTTC
TRBJ2-5,few,TRBD2,TRBV5-1,CASSPTGTSGGETQYF,TGCGCCAGCAGCCCGACGGGGACTAGCGGGGGTGAGACCCAGTACTTC
TRBJ2-7,.,.,TRBV7-2,CASSLSRGRYEQYF,TGTGCCAGCAGCTTATCACGGGGGAGGTACGAGCAGTACTTC
TRBJ2-1,.,TRBD2,TRBV9,CASSVRLAGTNEQFF,TGTGCCAGCAGCGTACGACTAGCGGGAACCAATGAGCAGTTCTTC
TRBJ2-7,once,.,TRBV20-1,CSALYGYEQYF,TGCAGTGCTCTCTACGGCTACGAGCAGTACTTC
TRBJ2-7,.,TRBD1,TRBV29-1,CSAAGTGAGEQYF,TGCAGCGCCGCCGGCACAGGGGCTGGCGAGCAGTACTTC